This passage covers 21 T cell receptor beta chains from one sample sequenced in a study of cytomegalovirus exposure and HLA in healthy donors. In the PCR, 60 Vbeta and 13 Jbeta primers were used. Assay used: immunoSEQ multiplex PCR; TCRdb lists only in-frame clones, some missing. This table has 150,000 to 200,000 clones, around 80% appearing once. Sequenced material: PBMCs. These receptors all come from a woman aged 18-35 years in good health and CMV-seronegative.

This rearrangement joins TRBV6-5 to TRBJ2-2; D uncertain. CDR1 and CDR2 (germline): MNHEY, SVGAGI. The CDR3 covers 12 residues. V was clipped by 6 bases and J by 6 bases, with 8 bases between them. CDR3 bases: TGTGCCAGCAGCTATGATTCCGGGGAGCTGTTTTTT. Its protein product is CASSYDSGELFF.

V gene TRBV30 combines with J gene TRBJ2-5, with TRBD2 identical over 7 bases. Germline values: CDR1 GTSNPN, CDR2 SVGIG (reference sequence). Unmatched junction bases numbered 8, after V lost 8 bases and J lost 2 bases. This CDR3 region has 13 residues. The CDR3 loop is CARSPGLQETQYF. CDR3 sequence (DNA): TGTGCCAGAAGCCCGGGACTACAAGAGACCCAGTACTTC.

The chain uses TRBV7-8 and TRBJ2-7; a weak D match, TRBD2 (7 bases). CDR1 SGHVS and CDR2 FQNEAQ come from the germline V gene. Trimming stripped 1 base from V and 3 bases from J, with 10 bases between. This CDR3 region has 14 residues. The CDR3 sequence: CASSLGGGLYEQYV. The CDR3 coding sequence is TGTGCCAGCAGCTTAGGGGGGGGGCTCTACGAGCAGTACGTC.

The chain employs TRBV11-3 and TRBJ2-5; 9 bases match TRBD2. V shed 3 bases and J 5 bases; nucleotides not matched to a gene: 4. The CDR3 spans 14 residues. Germline loops: CDR1 SGHNT, CDR2 YENEEA. The CDR3 DNA reads as TGTGCCAGCAGCTTTAGCGGGAGTGGTGAGACCCAGTACTTC. Protein product: CASSFSGSGETQYF. The full variable domain, completed using reference TRBV11-3 and TRBJ2-5, is EAGVVQSPRYKIIEKKQPVAFWCNPISGHNTLYWYLQNLGQGPELLIRYENEEAVDDSQLPKDRFSAERLKGVDSTLKIQPAELGDSAVYLCASSFSGSGETQYFGPGTRLLVL.

This chain links TRBV10-2 with TRBJ2-3, with 8 bases lining up with TRBD1. CDR1 is WSHSY and CDR2 is SAAADI in the germline V gene. The CDR3 sequence is 15 residues long. V trimming: 6 bases; J trimming: 3 bases; junction bases outside the gene matches: 8. Here the CDR3 reads CASSQDRGNTDTQYF. CDR3 DNA sequence: TGCGCCAGCAGCCAAGACAGGGGTAATACAGATACGCAGTATTTT.

The genes are TRBV27 and TRBJ2-5; 9 bases match TRBD1. This CDR3 has 14 residues. CDR1 is MNHEY, CDR2 SMNVEV, per germline (reference sequence). With 5 bases clipped from V and 5 bases from J, the junction kept 6 bases outside the gene matches. The CDR3 protein is CASSAQGAGETQYF. The DNA for the CDR3 is TGTGCCAGCAGTGCACAGGGGGCTGGTGAGACCCAGTACTTC.

CDR3 DNA sequence: TGTGCCAGCAGCCCACCAGGACAGGGTTCGTACGAGCAGTACTTC. Residues: CASSPPGQGSYEQYF. The V and J genes are TRBV5-6 and TRBJ2-7, with 8 bases matching TRBD1. V trimming: 4 bases; J trimming: 4 bases; junction bases outside the gene matches: 10. Germline CDR1 reads SGHDT; CDR2 reads YYEEEE. The CDR3 sequence is 15 residues long.

The chain links TRBV7-9 to TRBJ2-5; TRBD2 might be the D (5 bases). Germline CDR1 is SEHNR and CDR2 is FQNEAQ (reference sequence). This CDR3 comprises 13 residues. With 3 bases removed from V and 4 bases from J, the gap between germline ends came to 9 bases. The CDR3 region is CASSFSRGETQYF. In DNA, the CDR3 is TGTGCCAGCAGCTTCTCCCGGGGAGAGACCCAGTACTTC. The whole variable domain, remainder taken from reference TRBV7-9 and TRBJ2-5, is DTGVSQNPRHKITKRGQNVTFRCDPISEHNRLYWYRQTLGQGPEFLTYFQNEAQLEKSRLLSDRFSAERPKGSFSTLEIQRTEQGDSAMYLCASSFSRGETQYFGPGTRLLVL.

This chain joins TRBV19 and TRBJ2-1, with TRBD1 matching 9 bases. The junction had 7 bases not matched to a gene; V was cut back by 6 bases and J by 4 bases. The CDR3 totals 15 residues. Germline CDR1 and CDR2: LNHDA and SQIVND (reference sequence). The CDR3 loop reads CASRPYGTGYNEQFF. The CDR3 DNA sequence: TGTGCCAGTAGACCGTATGGGACAGGGTACAATGAGCAGTTCTTC.

This chain links TRBV4-1 with TRBJ2-5; a weak D match, TRBD1 (5 bases). The CDR3 has 15 residues. CDR1 MGHRA and CDR2 YSYEKL come from the germline V gene. The V end was cut by 5 bases, the J end by 1 base, with 14 bases between. In DNA form, the CDR3 reads TGCGCCAGCAGCGGCTACTCGACAGTCCAAGAGACCCAGTACTTC. Its protein product is CASSGYSTVQETQYF.

V gene TRBV19 combines with J gene TRBJ1-4; possibly TRBD1 for D (6 bases). The CDR3 is 14 residues long. With 5 bases removed from V and 8 bases from J, the gap between germline ends came to 15 bases. The germline V gene has CDR1 LNHDA and CDR2 SQIVND (reference sequence). CDR3 protein: CASSPVGAGEKLFF. The CDR3 region has the DNA TGTGCCAGTAGTCCCGTGGGGGCTGGCGAAAAACTGTTTTTT.

The chain uses TRBV20-1 and TRBJ2-1; the D is unclear. Germline V CDR1 and CDR2: DFQATT, SNEGSKA (reference sequence). V was pared by 5 bases and J by 3 bases, with 5 bases between. CDR3 size: 11 residues. CDR3 bases: TGCAGTGCTCTCTACTACAATGAGCAGTTCTTC. This translates into CSALYYNEQFF.

The rearrangement joins TRBV7-9 to TRBJ1-1; TRBD1 aligns across 12 bases. This CDR3 has 16 residues. Germline trimming cut 5 bases from V and 3 bases from J; bases unmatched to any gene: 7. Germline V gene sequence: CDR1 SEHNR, CDR2 FQNEAQ (reference sequence). The CDR3 loop is CASSTRDRGRDTEAFF. The CDR3 DNA reads TGTGCCAGCAGCACTCGGGACAGGGGGCGCGACACTGAAGCTTTCTTT.

Comments on this clone: Germline is not matched at one junction end, which may reflect a read error. This rearrangement joins TRBV7-9 to TRBJ2-1; D call uncertain. Germline values: CDR1 SEHNR, CDR2 FQNEAQ (reference sequence). The CDR3 spans 15 residues. The CDR3 here is CASSQRRSSYNERFF. The CDR3 DNA follows: TGTGCCAGCAGCCAAAGGAGAAGCTCCTACAATGAGCGGTTCTTC.

The rearrangement joins TRBV5-1 to TRBJ1-1; no clear D gene. The germline gives CDR1 SGHRS, CDR2 YFSETQ. V was trimmed by 0 bases and J by 3 bases, leaving 12 bases between them. This CDR3 region has 15 residues. The CDR3 here is CASSLAQYGDTEAFF. The CDR3 DNA sequence: TGCGCCAGCAGCTTGGCCCAGTACGGGGACACTGAAGCTTTCTTT.

This chain joins TRBV7-9 and TRBJ2-1; D is possibly TRBD1 (6 bases). V was trimmed by 1 base and J by 5 bases, leaving 21 bases between them. CDR1 is SEHNR and CDR2 is FQNEAQ in the germline V gene (reference sequence). The CDR3 extends over 18 amino acids. The DNA of the CDR3 is TGTGCCAGCAGCTTAGGTGGGTTTGGGGGCTTGAGGAACAATGAGCAGTTCTTC. Residues: CASSLGGFGGLRNNEQFF.

This clone occurred a few times. The chain links TRBV4-1 to TRBJ2-1; D is undetermined. CDR3 length: 11 residues. V lost 4 bases and J 5 bases, leaving 3 bases between the germline ends. The germline V gene has CDR1 MGHRA and CDR2 YSYEKL. The CDR3 reads CASSLNNEQFF. The CDR3 DNA reads TGCGCCAGCAGCCTAAACAATGAGCAGTTCTTC.

The chain has TRBV29-1 and TRBJ2-5; 10 bases align to TRBD2. The V and J ends lost 6 bases and 5 bases, in that order; junction bases with no gene match: 9. Germline CDR1 SQVTM, CDR2 ANQGSEA. The CDR3 is 14 residues long. CDR3 sequence reads: CSVKAGGPRETQYF. As DNA, the CDR3 is TGCAGCGTCAAAGCGGGAGGGCCCCGGGAGACCCAGTACTTC.

This chain connects TRBV29-1 to TRBJ2-2, with D uncertain. This CDR3 has 14 amino acids. Germline CDR1 reads SQVTM; CDR2 reads ANQGSEA. V lost 4 bases, J lost 0 bases, and 9 bases lay in between. The DNA for the CDR3 is TGCAGCGTTGTCCCAGGATCGAACACCGGGGAGCTGTTTTTT. It translates to CSVVPGSNTGELFF.

This chain joins TRBV9 and TRBJ1-5, with D tentatively TRBD1 (5 bases). The germline V gene has CDR1 SGDLS and CDR2 YYNGEE. Trimming left V 4 bases short and J 2 bases short, with 13 bases between. The CDR3 loop spans 15 amino acids. The CDR3 loop is CASSSRGTGNQPQHF. The CDR3 nucleotides are TGTGCCAGCAGCTCCCGGGGGACGGGCAATCAGCCCCAGCATTTT.

V and J are TRBV10-2 and TRBJ2-5; 11 positions match TRBD2. The CDR3 length is 13 residues. J was trimmed by 4 bases and V by 7 bases; bases with no gene match: 2. Germline CDR1 is WSHSY and CDR2 is SAAADI. The CDR3 here is CASTLAGGETQYF. The CDR3 DNA sequence: TGCGCCAGCACCCTAGCGGGAGGAGAGACCCAGTACTTC.